Below are 21 T cell receptor beta chains sequenced from a single sample in a study of T cells in Graves' hyperthyroidism and ophthalmopathy. RNA transcripts provided the source from which TCR beta CDR3 regions were amplified. Using the HTBI primer set, a first-round RT-PCR was run on the TCR CDR3. From the multiplex PCR reads, TCRdb called clonotypes with MiXCR, one entry per CDR3 protein. The table records about 320,000 distinct CDR3 sequences, roughly 15% of them present only once. Sequencing was performed on blood. Source of these receptors: a man in his thirties or forties with Graves' hyperthyroidism.

This clonotype has a count of ten or more. The CDR3 bases are TGTGCCAGCAGCCCCGAGGGGACTAGGGCGTCCTACAATGAGCAGTTCTTC. It translates to CASSPEGTRASYNEQFF. The chain has TRBV11-2 and TRBJ2-1, with 8 bases identical to TRBD2. V lost 5 bases, J lost 1 base, and 10 bases stayed unmatched. This CDR3 is 17 amino acids long. CDR1 is SGHAT and CDR2 is FQNNGV in the germline V gene.

This chain links TRBV20-1 with TRBJ2-2; tentative D call: TRBD2 (5 bases). The CDR3 contains 15 residues. Germline V lookup: CDR1 DFQATT, CDR2 SNEGSKA (reference sequence). With 2 bases removed from V and 4 bases from J, the gap between germline ends came to 14 bases. The CDR3 sequence is CSARLRGVVTGELFF. For the CDR3, the DNA is TGCAGTGCTAGACTCCGGGGAGTGGTCACCGGGGAGCTGTTTTTT.

This clonotype has a handful of counts. The V gene is TRBV30, the J gene TRBJ2-1; no clear D. Trimming took 0 bases from V and 10 from J, leaving 10 bases between them. The CDR3 covers 12 residues. The germline V gene encodes CDR1 GTSNPN and CDR2 SVGIG (reference sequence). The DNA of the CDR3 is TGTGCCTGGAGTGTTCCCGCGCCAGAGCAGTTCTTC. Encoded protein: CAWSVPAPEQFF.

This clonotype occurred once. The chain employs TRBV7-3 and TRBJ2-5, with TRBD2 matching 7 bases. Losses at the gene ends were 2 bases for V and 2 bases for J; bases not matched to a gene: 5. The CDR3 is made up of 15 amino acids. CDR1 is SGHTA, CDR2 FQGTGA, per germline. Here the CDR3 DNA reads TGTGCCAGCAGCTTATCGGGGGGAGGACAAGAGACCCAGTACTTC. Amino acid sequence: CASSLSGGGQETQYF.

This clonotype has only one observation. The CDR3 nucleotides read TGTGCCAGTAGCATCCCGGGCAGGGCAGGGGATGGCTACACCTTC. Translating gives CASSIPGRAGDGYTF. The chain uses TRBV19 and TRBJ1-2; D may be TRBD1 (6 bases). Germline-derived CDR1 and CDR2 are LNHDA and SQIVND (reference sequence). The CDR3 has 15 residues. Trimming pared 6 bases from V and 6 bases from J, leaving 20 bases between.

The chain employs TRBV14 and TRBJ2-5; tentative D call: TRBD1 (7 bases). CDR3 size: 15 residues. The V end lost 3 bases, the J end lost 1 base, and 12 bases lay between the germline ends. Germline V gene lookup returns CDR1 SGHDN and CDR2 FVKESK. CDR3: CASSQPQGGQETQYF. The CDR3 DNA reads as TGTGCCAGCAGCCAGCCCCAGGGGGGCCAAGAGACCCAGTACTTC.

The chain joins TRBV20-1 to TRBJ1-3; no clear D gene. Per germline, CDR1 DFQATT and CDR2 SNEGSKA (reference sequence). V lost 5 bases and J lost 7, with 12 bases in between. This CDR3 contains 12 residues. The CDR3 is CSARRTENTIYF. Here the CDR3 DNA reads TGCAGTGCTCGACGTACCGAGAACACCATATATTTT.

The gene calls are TRBV15 and TRBJ2-7; D not resolved. V lost 0 bases and J lost 3, with 12 bases in between. Germline loops: CDR1 LNHNV, CDR2 YYDKDF (reference sequence). This CDR3 has 15 amino acids. The CDR3 DNA reads as TGTGCCACCAGCAGAGATCTTGGCTCAAACTACGAGCAGTACTTC. It encodes CATSRDLGSNYEQYF.

There are many counts of this clonotype. The chain uses TRBV12-3 or TRBV12-4 and TRBJ2-1, with 7 bases fitting TRBD2. The CDR3 is 17 amino acids. Trimming cost V 6 bases and J 4 bases; bases outside gene matches: 15. CDR3 sequence: CASRSHFRDYLYNEQFF. The CDR3 DNA reads as TGTGCCAGCAGGTCCCATTTCCGGGACTACCTATACAATGAGCAGTTCTTC.

This clonotype was picked up many times. The gene calls are TRBV12-3 or TRBV12-4 and TRBJ2-1; D may match TRBD1 or TRBD2 (5 bases each). V was clipped by 5 bases and J by 8 bases, with 22 bases between them. CDR3 length equals 16 residues. CDR3 region: CASSPWDVAERDEQFF. The CDR3 nucleotides read TGTGCCAGCAGTCCCTGGGACGTCGCAGAAAGGGATGAGCAGTTCTTC.

The table lists this clonotype with many counts. V gene TRBV9 combines with J gene TRBJ2-2; D is undetermined. This CDR3 has 14 amino acids. V was shortened by 0 bases and J by 4 bases, with 7 bases between the two germline ends. The germline V gene encodes CDR1 SGDLS and CDR2 YYNGEE. The CDR3 here is CASSVGGSTGELFF. CDR3 in DNA: TGTGCCAGCAGCGTAGGTGGTAGCACCGGGGAGCTGTTTTTT.

This sequence joins TRBV4-1 and TRBJ1-2; no definite D call. This CDR3 region has 14 residues. Trimming took off 0 bases at V and 8 bases at J, with 13 bases between the two ends. The V gene's germline CDR1 is MGHRA and CDR2 YSYEKL. The CDR3 here is CASSQDLSLRGYTF. The CDR3 bases are TGCGCCAGCAGCCAAGATCTTTCACTTAGGGGCTACACCTTC.

This clonotype came up a few times. This rearrangement joins TRBV6-1 to TRBJ2-6; 7 bases are shared with TRBD2. V gave up 6 bases and J gave up 1 base; unmatched junction bases: 12. Germline CDR1 and CDR2: MNHNS and SASEGT. The CDR3 totals 18 residues. This chain's CDR3 is CASSPRAGRASGANVLTF. As DNA, the CDR3 is TGTGCCAGCAGCCCTCGGGCGGGGAGGGCGTCTGGGGCCAACGTCCTGACTTTC.

This clonotype was seen a handful of times. CDR3 sequence reads: CASSQDREPGYQTMNTEAFF. The CDR3 DNA reads as TGCGCCAGCAGCCAAGATCGAGAGCCAGGGTATCAGACCATGAACACTGAAGCTTTCTTT. The chain uses TRBV4-1 and TRBJ1-1; TRBD1 is a possible D gene (5 bases). Germline CDR1 is MGHRA and CDR2 is YSYEKL. The V end was cut by 0 bases, the J end by 0 bases, with 23 bases between. The CDR3 has 20 amino acids.

Turning to this clonotype: A much larger clonotype is one base distant, so this may be a read error. The chain combines TRBV10-3 with TRBJ2-5; D is tentatively TRBD1 or TRBD2 (5 bases each). The CDR3 loop spans 13 amino acids. Germline assignment: CDR1 ENHRY and CDR2 SYGVKD. V lost 6 bases, J lost 6 bases, and 14 bases lay in between. DNA for the CDR3: TGTGCCATCAGCCGGGACCAACAAAAGACCCAGTACTTC. Translating gives CAISRDQQKTQYF.

The V gene is TRBV7-3, the J gene TRBJ2-2, with D perhaps matching TRBD1 (6 bases). V was pared by 0 bases and J by 5 bases, with 13 bases between. Per the germline V gene, CDR1 is SGHTA and CDR2 is FQGTGA. The CDR3 spans 16 residues. CDR3: CASSLTSRGETGELFF. The CDR3 nucleotides are TGTGCCAGCAGCTTAACCTCCAGGGGAGAAACCGGGGAGCTGTTTTTT.

This clonotype came up many times. The chain employs TRBV4-1 and TRBJ1-4; D may be TRBD1 (6 bases). Germline lookup yields CDR1 MGHRA and CDR2 YSYEKL. This CDR3 has 16 residues. With 0 bases removed from V and 8 bases from J, the gap between germline ends came to 16 bases. CDR3 sequence (DNA): TGCGCCAGCAGCCAAGAGGTCCAGGACAGTCACGAAAAACTGTTTTTT. It codes for CASSQEVQDSHEKLFF.

The rearrangement uses TRBV5-1 and TRBJ1-2; 8 bases line up with TRBD1. The junction had 11 bases not matched to a gene; V was cut back by 7 bases and J by 3 bases. This CDR3 spans 15 amino acids. CDR1 SGHRS and CDR2 YFSETQ come from the germline V gene. CDR3 DNA sequence: TGCGCCAGCCGCGTAACAGGGGGAAACGACTATGGCTACACCTTC. Translating it yields CASRVTGGNDYGYTF. Looking up the rest from reference TRBV5-1 and TRBJ1-2 gives the full variable domain: KAGVTQTPRYLIKTRGQQVTLSCSPISGHRSVSWYQQTPGQGLQFLFEYFSETQRNKGNFPGRFSGRQFSNSRSEMNVSTLELGDSALYLCASRVTGGNDYGYTFGSGTRLTVV.

This clonotype was observed many times. The chain uses TRBV27 and TRBJ2-3; D unclear. V dropped 2 bases and J dropped 2 bases, with 11 bases sitting between them. Per germline, CDR1 MNHEY and CDR2 SMNVEV (reference sequence). The CDR3 is 15 amino acids. CDR3 coding DNA: TGTGCCAGCAGTTTAATTCTGGGAATCACAGATACGCAGTATTTT. Translation: CASSLILGITDTQYF.

This chain uses TRBV6-1 with TRBJ1-4; the D is unclear. Trimming took 5 bases from V and 4 from J, leaving 14 bases between them. The CDR3 is 15 amino acids. CDR1 is MNHNS, CDR2 SASEGT, per germline. The CDR3 reads CASSSPDDHNEKLFF. Written as DNA, the CDR3 is TGTGCCAGCAGTTCGCCTGATGATCATAATGAAAAACTGTTTTTT.

The chain is built from TRBV10-3 and TRBJ2-7, with D perhaps TRBD2 (5 bases). Trimming took off 9 bases at V and 2 bases at J, with 17 bases between the two ends. In germline, CDR1 is ENHRY, CDR2 SYGVKD. The CDR3 loop spans 14 amino acids. The CDR3 bases are TGTGCCATTTCCCGACGGGGTGGGACCTACGAGCAGTACTTC. Translated: CAISRRGGTYEQYF.